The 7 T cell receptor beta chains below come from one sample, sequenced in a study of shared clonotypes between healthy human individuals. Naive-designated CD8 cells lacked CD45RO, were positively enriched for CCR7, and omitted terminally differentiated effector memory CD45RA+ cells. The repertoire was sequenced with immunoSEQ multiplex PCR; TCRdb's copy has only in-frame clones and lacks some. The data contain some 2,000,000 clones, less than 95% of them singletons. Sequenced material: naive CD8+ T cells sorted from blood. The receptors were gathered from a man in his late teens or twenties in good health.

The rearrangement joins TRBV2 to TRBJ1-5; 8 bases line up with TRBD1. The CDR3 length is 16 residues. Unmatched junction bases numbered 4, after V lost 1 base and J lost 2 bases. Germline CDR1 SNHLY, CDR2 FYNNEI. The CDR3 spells CASSEVRGLGNQPQHF. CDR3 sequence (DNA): TGTGCCAGCAGTGAAGTCAGGGGGCTCGGCAATCAGCCCCAGCATTTT.

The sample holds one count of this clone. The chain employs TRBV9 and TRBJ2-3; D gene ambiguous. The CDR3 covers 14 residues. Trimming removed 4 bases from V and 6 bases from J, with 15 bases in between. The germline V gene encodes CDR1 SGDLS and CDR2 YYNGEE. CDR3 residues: CASSFLGLSDTQYF. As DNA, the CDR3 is TGTGCCAGCAGCTTCCTTGGTTTGTCCGATACGCAGTATTTT.

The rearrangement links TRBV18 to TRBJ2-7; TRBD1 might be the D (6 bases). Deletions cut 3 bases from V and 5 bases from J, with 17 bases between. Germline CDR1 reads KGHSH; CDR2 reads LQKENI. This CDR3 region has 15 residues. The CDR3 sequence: CASSPLTRGEHEQYF. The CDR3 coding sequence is TGTGCCAGCTCACCGCTCACCAGGGGTGAACACGAGCAGTACTTC.

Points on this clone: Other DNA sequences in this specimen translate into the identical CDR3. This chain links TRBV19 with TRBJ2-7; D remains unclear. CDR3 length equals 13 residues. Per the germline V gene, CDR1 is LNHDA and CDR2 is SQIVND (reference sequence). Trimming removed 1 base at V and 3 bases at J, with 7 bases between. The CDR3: CASSIGGNYEQYF. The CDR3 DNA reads TGTGCCAGTAGTATAGGTGGTAACTACGAGCAGTACTTC.

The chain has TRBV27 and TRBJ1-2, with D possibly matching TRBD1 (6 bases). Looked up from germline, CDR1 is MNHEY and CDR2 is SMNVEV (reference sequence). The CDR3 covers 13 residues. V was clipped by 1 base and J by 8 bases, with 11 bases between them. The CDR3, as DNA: TGTGCCAGCAGTTTATTACAGGGCGAGGGCTACACCTTC. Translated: CASSLLQGEGYTF.

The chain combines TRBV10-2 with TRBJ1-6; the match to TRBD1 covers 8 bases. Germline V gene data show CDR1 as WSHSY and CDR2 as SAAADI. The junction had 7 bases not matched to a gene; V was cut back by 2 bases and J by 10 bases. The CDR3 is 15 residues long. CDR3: CASSEIDRGYSPLHF. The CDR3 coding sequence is TGCGCCAGCAGTGAGATTGACAGGGGATACTCACCCCTCCACTTT.

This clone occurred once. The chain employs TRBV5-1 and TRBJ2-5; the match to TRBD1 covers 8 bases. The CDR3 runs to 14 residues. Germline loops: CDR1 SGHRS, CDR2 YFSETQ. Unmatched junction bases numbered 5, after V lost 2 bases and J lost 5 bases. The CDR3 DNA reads TGCGCCAGCAGCTTTGGACAGGGAACGGAGACCCAGTACTTC. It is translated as CASSFGQGTETQYF.